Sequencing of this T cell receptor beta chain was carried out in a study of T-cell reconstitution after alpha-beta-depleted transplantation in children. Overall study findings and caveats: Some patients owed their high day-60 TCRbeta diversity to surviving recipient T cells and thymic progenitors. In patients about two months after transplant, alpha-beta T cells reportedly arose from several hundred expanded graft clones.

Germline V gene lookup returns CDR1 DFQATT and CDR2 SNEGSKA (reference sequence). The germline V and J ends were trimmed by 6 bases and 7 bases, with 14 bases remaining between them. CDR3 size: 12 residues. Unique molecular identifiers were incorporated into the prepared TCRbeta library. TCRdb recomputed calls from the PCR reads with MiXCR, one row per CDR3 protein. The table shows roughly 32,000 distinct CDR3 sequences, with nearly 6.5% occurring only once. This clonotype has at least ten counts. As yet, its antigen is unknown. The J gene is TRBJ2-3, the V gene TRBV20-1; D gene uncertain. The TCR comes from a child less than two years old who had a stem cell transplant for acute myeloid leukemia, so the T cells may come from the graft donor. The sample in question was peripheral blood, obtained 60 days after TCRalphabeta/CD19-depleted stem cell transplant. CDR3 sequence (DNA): TGCAGTGCCGACCTACCCAATAATACGCAGTATTTT. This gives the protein CSADLPNNTQYF.